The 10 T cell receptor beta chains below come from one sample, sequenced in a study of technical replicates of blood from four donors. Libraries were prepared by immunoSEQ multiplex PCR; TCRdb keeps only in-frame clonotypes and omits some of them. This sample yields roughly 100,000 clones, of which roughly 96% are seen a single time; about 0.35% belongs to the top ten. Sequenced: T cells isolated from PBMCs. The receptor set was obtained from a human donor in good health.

The chain's CDR3 is CASSQLLAGGPRQETQYF. CDR3 sequence (DNA): TGTGCCAGCAGCCAATTACTAGCGGGAGGGCCCCGTCAAGAGACCCAGTACTTC. J is TRBJ2-5 and V is TRBV14, with 13 bases fitting TRBD2. Germline-derived CDR1 and CDR2 are SGHDN and FVKESK. V lost 2 bases, J lost 2 bases, and 8 bases stayed unmatched. CDR3 length: 18 residues.

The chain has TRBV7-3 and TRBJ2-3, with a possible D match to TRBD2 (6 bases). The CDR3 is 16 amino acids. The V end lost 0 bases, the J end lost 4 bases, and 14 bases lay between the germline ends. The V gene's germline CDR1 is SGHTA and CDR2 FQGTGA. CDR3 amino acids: CASSLTRERGADTQYF. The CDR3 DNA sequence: TGTGCCAGCAGCTTAACCCGGGAGAGGGGCGCAGATACGCAGTATTTT.

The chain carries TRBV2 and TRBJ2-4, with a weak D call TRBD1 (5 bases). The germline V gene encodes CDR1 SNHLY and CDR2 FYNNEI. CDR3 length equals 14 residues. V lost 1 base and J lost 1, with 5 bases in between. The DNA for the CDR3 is TGTGCCAGCAGTGAAGAGGGGGCCAAAAACATTCAGTACTTC. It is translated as CASSEEGAKNIQYF. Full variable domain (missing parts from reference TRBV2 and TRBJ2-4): EPEVTQTPSHQVTQMGQEVILRCVPISNHLYFYWYRQILGQKVEFLVSFYNNEISEKSEIFDDQFSVERPDGSNFTLKIRSTKLEDSAMYFCASSEEGAKNIQYFGAGTRLSVL.

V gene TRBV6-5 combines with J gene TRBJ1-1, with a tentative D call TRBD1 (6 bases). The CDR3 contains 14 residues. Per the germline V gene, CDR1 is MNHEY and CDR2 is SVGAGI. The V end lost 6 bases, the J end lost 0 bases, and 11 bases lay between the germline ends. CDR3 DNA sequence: TGTGCCAGCAGCCGGGACACCATGAACACTGAAGCTTTCTTT. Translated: CASSRDTMNTEAFF.

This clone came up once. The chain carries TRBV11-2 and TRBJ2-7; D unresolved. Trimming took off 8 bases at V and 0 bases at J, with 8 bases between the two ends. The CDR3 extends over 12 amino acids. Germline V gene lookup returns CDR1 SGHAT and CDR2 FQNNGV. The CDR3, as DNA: TGTGCCAGCGGTACTAACTCCTACGAGCAGTACTTC. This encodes CASGTNSYEQYF.

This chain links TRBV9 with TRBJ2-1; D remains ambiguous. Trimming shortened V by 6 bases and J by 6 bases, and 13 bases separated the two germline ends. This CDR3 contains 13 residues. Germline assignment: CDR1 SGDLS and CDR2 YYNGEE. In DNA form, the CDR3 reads TGTGCCAGCAATAGAGAGGTGGGCAATGAGCAGTTCTTC. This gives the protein CASNREVGNEQFF.

CDR3 nucleotide sequence: TGTGCCAGCAGAGGGGCGCTTTATGAAAAACTGTTTTTT. It translates to CASRGALYEKLFF. This sequence joins TRBV6-5 and TRBJ1-4; perhaps TRBD1 as D (5 bases). The CDR3 runs to 13 residues. CDR1 is MNHEY, CDR2 SVGAGI, per germline. V lost 6 bases to trimming and J lost 6 bases, with 11 bases between them.

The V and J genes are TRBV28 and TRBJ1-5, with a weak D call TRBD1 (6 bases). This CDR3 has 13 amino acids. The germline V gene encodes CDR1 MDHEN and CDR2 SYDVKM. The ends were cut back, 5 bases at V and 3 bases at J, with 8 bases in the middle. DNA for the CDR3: TGTGCCAGCAGTCGGACAGACAATCAGCCCCAGCATTTT. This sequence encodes CASSRTDNQPQHF.

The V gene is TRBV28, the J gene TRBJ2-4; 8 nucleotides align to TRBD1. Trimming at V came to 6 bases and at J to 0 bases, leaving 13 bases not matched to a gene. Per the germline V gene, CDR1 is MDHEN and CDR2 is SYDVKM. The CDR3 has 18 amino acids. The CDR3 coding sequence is TGTGCCAGCAGCTGGACAGGGCCGAACCAGCCAGCCAAAAACATTCAGTACTTC. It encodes CASSWTGPNQPAKNIQYF. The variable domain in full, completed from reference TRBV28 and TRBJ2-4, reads DVKVTQSSRYLVKRTGEKVFLECVQDMDHENMFWYRQDPGLGLRLIYFSYDVKMKEKGDIPEGYSVSREKKERFSLILESASTNQTSMYLCASSWTGPNQPAKNIQYFGAGTRLSVL.

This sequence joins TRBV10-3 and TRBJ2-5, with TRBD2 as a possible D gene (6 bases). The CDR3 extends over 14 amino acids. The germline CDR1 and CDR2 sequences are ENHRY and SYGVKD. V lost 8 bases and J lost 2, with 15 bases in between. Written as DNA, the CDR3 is TGTGCCATCGCGGACGGGAGAGAGCAAGAGACCCAGTACTTC. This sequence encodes CAIADGREQETQYF.